Below, 19 T cell receptor beta chains from the same sample are listed, as sequenced in a study of post-analysis software for immune sequencing data. The study, taken as a whole, reports: Controls had lower frequencies than patients of 4 or 5 TRBV segments, which included TRBV5-6, TRBV5-1 and TRBV20-1.

What these receptors recognize is not known. Unique-molecular-identifier-tagged TCR beta cDNA libraries were used. Each CDR3 protein gets one entry after TCRdb re-called the PCR reads with MiXCR. The repertoire includes about 430,000 distinct CDR3 sequences, about 39% of them detected once, and around 8% sits in the top ten. Sequencing input: blood. These receptors were taken from a girl aged 2 to 9 with multiple sclerosis.

This chain joins TRBV6-1 and TRBJ2-1, with D perhaps given as TRBD1 or TRBD2 (5 bases each). The CDR3 has 9 residues. Per germline, CDR1 MNHNS and CDR2 SASEGT. V gave up 10 bases and J gave up 11 bases, with 9 bases separating them. CDR3 sequence (DNA): TGTGCCAACCGGGGCCAGCAGTTCTTC. This encodes CANRGQQFF.

The V call is TRBV5-1, the J call TRBJ2-1; possibly TRBD2 for D (5 bases). In germline, CDR1 is SGHRS, CDR2 YFSETQ. The ends were cut back, 4 bases at V and 9 bases at J, with 17 bases in the middle. CDR3 size: 14 residues. This CDR3 reads CASSGTGRLGEQFF. As DNA, the CDR3 is TGCGCCAGCAGCGGCACTGGGAGACTCGGTGAGCAGTTCTTC. The full variable domain, its missing parts supplied by reference TRBV5-1 and TRBJ2-1, is KAGVTQTPRYLIKTRGQQVTLSCSPISGHRSVSWYQQTPGQGLQFLFEYFSETQRNKGNFPGRFSGRQFSNSRSEMNVSTLELGDSALYLCASSGTGRLGEQFFGPGTRLTVL.

The rearrangement links TRBV7-2 to TRBJ1-1; D unresolved. Between the trimmed V and J ends, which lost 1 base and 0 bases, there was a span of 9 bases. From germline, CDR1 is SGHTA and CDR2 FQGNSA. The CDR3 is made up of 15 amino acids. Written as DNA, the CDR3 is TGTGCCAGCAGCTTAGAATTTGGGGTGAACACTGAAGCTTTCTTT. Its translation: CASSLEFGVNTEAFF.

On this clonotype itself: A read error may produce the germline difference seen at one junction end. J is TRBJ2-3 and V is TRBV7-9; D is possibly TRBD1 (7 bases). CDR1 and CDR2 from the germline V gene are SEHNR and FQNEAQ (reference sequence). This CDR3 is 15 amino acids long. CDR3 loop: CAGSLAGGSTDTQYF. The DNA for the CDR3 is TGTGCCGGCAGCTTAGCAGGGGGGAGCACAGATACGCAGTATTTT.

This clonotype was observed a handful of times. The chain has TRBV5-1 and TRBJ1-2; D unresolved. Germline lookup yields CDR1 SGHRS and CDR2 YFSETQ. Trimming shortened V by 0 bases and J by 3 bases, and 6 bases separated the two germline ends. The CDR3 is 13 amino acids. Written as DNA, the CDR3 is TGCGCCAGCAGCTTGGACAACGACTATGGCTACACCTTC. Amino acid sequence: CASSLDNDYGYTF. The variable domain in full, completed from reference TRBV5-1 and TRBJ1-2, reads KAGVTQTPRYLIKTRGQQVTLSCSPISGHRSVSWYQQTPGQGLQFLFEYFSETQRNKGNFPGRFSGRQFSNSRSEMNVSTLELGDSALYLCASSLDNDYGYTFGSGTRLTVV.

This clonotype appeared a few times. This chain uses TRBV9 with TRBJ1-2, with 8 bases matching TRBD1. Losses at the gene ends were 4 bases for V and 5 bases for J; bases not matched to a gene: 13. Germline loops: CDR1 SGDLS, CDR2 YYNGEE. The CDR3 covers 16 residues. The CDR3 DNA reads TGTGCCAGCAGCTTGCGGACTGAGGACAGGGAGTATGGCTACACCTTC. Protein: CASSLRTEDREYGYTF.

This clonotype has more than one count but fewer than ten. The rearrangement uses TRBV4-3 and TRBJ2-5; D not resolved. The germline V and J ends were trimmed by 0 bases and 5 bases, with 7 bases remaining between them. The CDR3 spans 13 residues. Germline V CDR1 and CDR2: LGHNA, YSLEER. Written as DNA, the CDR3 is TGCGCCAGCAGCCAAGATCTTAGGGAGACCCAGTACTTC. This gives the protein CASSQDLRETQYF.

This clonotype was counted once. The rearrangement uses TRBV24-1 and TRBJ2-1, with D maybe TRBD1 (6 bases). V lost 9 bases and J 0 bases, leaving 23 bases between the germline ends. The CDR3 spans 18 residues. Germline CDR1 and CDR2: KGHDR and SFDVKD. DNA of the CDR3: TGTGCCACCCGTGTTGGAGACAGGATTCAGAGCTCCTACAATGAGCAGTTCTTC. Its translation is CATRVGDRIQSSYNEQFF.

The rearrangement joins TRBV27 to TRBJ1-1, with D possibly matching TRBD1 (5 bases). This CDR3 region has 14 residues. The germline V and J ends were trimmed by 8 bases and 4 bases, with 17 bases remaining between them. Germline-derived CDR1 and CDR2 are MNHEY and SMNVEV (reference sequence). This CDR3 reads CASSLIGGATEAFF. CDR3 nucleotides: TGTGCCAGCTCACTCATTGGGGGAGCCACTGAAGCTTTCTTT.

This sequence joins TRBV5-1 and TRBJ2-7; possible D gene TRBD1, 6 bases. V shed 0 bases and J shed 2 bases, with 12 bases lying between them. From germline, CDR1 is SGHRS and CDR2 YFSETQ. The CDR3 is 15 residues long. CDR3 DNA: TGCGCCAGCAGCTTGGTAGGACAGTCTACCTACGAGCAGTACTTC. This encodes CASSLVGQSTYEQYF. The full variable domain, its missing parts supplied by reference TRBV5-1 and TRBJ2-7, is KAGVTQTPRYLIKTRGQQVTLSCSPISGHRSVSWYQQTPGQGLQFLFEYFSETQRNKGNFPGRFSGRQFSNSRSEMNVSTLELGDSALYLCASSLVGQSTYEQYFGPGTRLTVT.

This rearrangement joins TRBV7-2 to TRBJ1-1, with D possibly TRBD1 on 6 matching bases. From germline, CDR1 is SGHTA and CDR2 FQGNSA. The CDR3 spans 15 residues. The V end lost 0 bases, the J end lost 0 bases, and 8 bases lay between the germline ends. CDR3 loop: CASSLAQGLNTEAFF. The CDR3 bases are TGTGCCAGCAGCTTAGCGCAGGGGCTGAACACTGAAGCTTTCTTT. The whole variable domain, remainder taken from reference TRBV7-2 and TRBJ1-1, is GAGVSQSPSNKVTEKGKDVELRCDPISGHTALYWYRQSLGQGLEFLIYFQGNSAPDKSGLPSDRFSAERTGGSVSTLTIQRTQQEDSAVYLCASSLAQGLNTEAFFGQGTRLTVV.

This clonotype was seen a few times. The chain joins TRBV7-9 to TRBJ1-2; unclear D gene. CDR1 is SEHNR, CDR2 FQNEAQ, per germline (reference sequence). The ends were cut back, 5 bases at V and 4 bases at J, with 11 bases in the middle. The CDR3 covers 13 residues. CDR3 DNA: TGTGCCAGCAGCCGTGGGAGCAGCTATGGCTACACCTTC. Its translation is CASSRGSSYGYTF. Full variable domain (rest looked up from reference TRBV7-9 and TRBJ1-2): DTGVSQNPRHKITKRGQNVTFRCDPISEHNRLYWYRQTLGQGPEFLTYFQNEAQLEKSRLLSDRFSAERPKGSFSTLEIQRTEQGDSAMYLCASSRGSSYGYTFGSGTRLTVV.

This chain connects TRBV28 to TRBJ2-4, with D perhaps matching TRBD2 (6 bases). V was shortened by 3 bases and J by 3 bases, with 15 bases between the two germline ends. CDR1 and CDR2 from the germline V gene are MDHEN and SYDVKM. The CDR3 consists of 16 residues. The CDR3 loop is CASSFPLAYGKNIQYF. CDR3 in DNA: TGTGCCAGCAGTTTTCCCCTAGCGTACGGCAAAAACATTCAGTACTTC.

This chain links TRBV2 with TRBJ2-3; 8 nucleotides align to TRBD2. V dropped 6 bases and J dropped 11; count of bases not matched to a gene: 10. Germline assignment: CDR1 SNHLY and CDR2 FYNNEI. This CDR3 has 13 residues. The CDR3 sequence is CASRGGASGLQYF. CDR3 DNA sequence: TGTGCCAGCAGGGGAGGTGCTAGCGGGTTGCAGTATTTT.

The V call is TRBV7-9, the J call TRBJ1-2; D is undetermined. The germline V gene has CDR1 SEHNR and CDR2 FQNEAQ (reference sequence). The CDR3 loop spans 17 amino acids. Between the trimmed V and J ends, which lost 3 bases and 2 bases, there was a span of 19 bases. The CDR3 here is CASSFPTRSPGNYGYTF. The CDR3 DNA sequence: TGTGCCAGCAGCTTCCCAACTCGTTCTCCCGGCAACTATGGCTACACCTTC.

The chain uses TRBV2 and TRBJ2-3; D not resolved. Germline V CDR1 and CDR2: SNHLY, FYNNEI. V was cut by 6 bases and J by 0 bases, with 10 bases left in between. The CDR3 sequence is 14 residues long. The CDR3 sequence is CASRIRGSTDTQYF. The CDR3 bases are TGTGCCAGCAGAATACGAGGTAGCACAGATACGCAGTATTTT.

V and J are TRBV7-2 and TRBJ2-5; D is undetermined. Germline V lookup: CDR1 SGHTA, CDR2 FQGNSA. The ends were cut back, 1 base at V and 3 bases at J, with 9 bases in the middle. This CDR3 has 14 amino acids. The CDR3, as DNA: TGTGCCAGCAGCTTAGGGGGAACTAAAGAGACCCAGTACTTC. Translation gives CASSLGGTKETQYF.

The gene calls are TRBV12-3 or TRBV12-4 and TRBJ1-2; 9 nucleotides align to TRBD1. This CDR3 has 13 amino acids. V shed 6 bases, J shed 5 bases, and the junction held 4 bases outside the gene matches. CDR3 DNA sequence: TGTGCCAGCAGCTCACAGGGGGCGTATGGCTACACCTTC. Its protein is CASSSQGAYGYTF.

This clonotype was observed many times. The chain links TRBV4-1 to TRBJ2-4; D is undetermined. V was clipped by 3 bases and J by 0 bases, with 15 bases between them. Germline CDR1 and CDR2: MGHRA and YSYEKL. The CDR3 has 17 residues. CDR3 region: CASSQLGRTAAKNIQYF. The DNA for the CDR3 is TGCGCCAGCAGCCAGCTTGGACGGACCGCAGCCAAAAACATTCAGTACTTC.